Here is one T cell receptor (beta chain) with its context. Its antigen remains undetermined. No per-base quality is available; no much larger clone lies one base away. For TCR beta library preparation, roughly 2.2 micrograms of genomic DNA was extracted from cryopreserved PBMCs. Longitudinal blood samples from CLL patients receiving ibrutinib monotherapy were subjected to high-throughput TCR beta sequencing. The patients were enrolled in a single-center, open-label phase 2 trial of ibrutinib monotherapy. The data stem from a study of cytotoxic CD8 clonotypes in ibrutinib-treated CLL (dated by TCRdb to 2020 to 2022). Study-wide context: The cohort included about 15 treatment-naive and ten to eleven relapsed/refractory patients; approximately 17 were IGHV unmutated. Responses were partial in around 25 patients and complete in 2; after median approximately 67 months follow-up, around 15 stayed in remission and around 12 progressed. Response samples were taken after a median of roughly a year on treatment, ranging from roughly 6 to 36 months. On average, each sample had some 250,000 productive templates and more than 75,000 productive rearrangements. Of the 86 people in the trial, about 27 had longitudinal samples available. Cryopreserved peripheral blood mononuclear cells were collected before treatment, at response, and at either disease progression or sustained remission. The research as a whole found: Clonality rose at ibrutinib response, remained stable during sustained remission, and dropped back toward baseline at progression. Baseline clonality was found to be higher than that of age-matched healthy donors and was strongly correlated with circulating CD8+ T-cell counts. Public clonotypes were rare and either contracted or stayed stable during treatment, and the rise in clonality at ibrutinib response reflected the expansion of private clonotypes. Sampling times were not matched between sustained-remission and progressing patients, and lymph node repertoires were not studied.

CDR1 and CDR2, looked up from the germline V gene, are SQVTM and ANQGSEA. From the cysteine through the phenylalanine, the CDR3 covers 13 amino acids. The DNA shown is the 39-base CDR3, in frame from base 1. V is pruned by 5 bases and J by 1 base, leaving 2 bases of the junction without a gene match. A MiSeq instrument was used for deep resolution sequencing, which targeted depths ranging from 1 in 1 million up to 1 in 200,000 T cells, with coverage averaging 10x for each clonotype. TCR beta libraries were generated with the immunoSEQ hsTCRB Kit. The authors' pipeline ran thus. The data were analyzed with ImmunoSEQ Analyzer and ImmunoSEQ Data Assistant, and V, D and J gene assignments followed IMGT definitions. Clonality was computed as one minus normalized Shannon entropy of productive rearrangement frequencies, ranging from 0 to 1. Only overrepresented clonotypes making up at least 0.05% of each patient's repertoire were included in the public clonotype analysis. Thirteen age-matched healthy donor repertoires from immuneACCESS were used as controls for clonality. TCRdb holds this immuneACCESS table with in-frame rearrangements only. Some clones are missing; in checked studies, unresolved V genes explain under half, and the rest has no known cause. That table gives V, J and clone size, and the DNA gave D and trimming. This sample lists about 310,000 clones; roughly 80% were detected once. The ten biggest clones cover over 5% of the sample.

The chain is made from TRBV29-1 and TRBJ2-7; TRBD1 fits 10 bases in the junction. This TCR was recovered from a human donor with chronic lymphocytic leukemia. Sequencing was performed on PBMCs, taken before ibrutinib treatment. The CDR3 in this case is CSVKGQGSYEQYF. The DNA sequence is as follows: TGCAGCGTTAAGGGACAGGGGTCCTACGAGCAGTACTTC.